Listed below are T cell receptor beta chains from one sample, sequenced in a study of T cell repertoires in cytomegalovirus infection. TCRdb re-called the reads through MiXCR, storing one row per CDR3 protein. Of around 290,000 distinct CDR3 sequences in the sample, about 25% were seen once. The sample taken for sequencing was PBMCs. These receptor sequences come from a human donor in good health (CMV status not recorded). Some clones in this sample may be carry-over from other donors' samples. CDR3s include the opening cysteine and the closing phenylalanine or tryptophan. The D gene is left open where the match is weak. Not all rows give a size; the values are once, few, many and, for expanded clones, a class.

clone_size j_call d_call v_call cdr3_length cdr3_nt cdr3_aa
NA TRBJ1-1 NA TRBV12-3/TRBV12-4 16 TGTGCCAGCACAACGGGACGGTCGGTCATGAACACTGAAGCTTTCTTT CASTTGRSVMNTEAFF
NA TRBJ2-1 NA TRBV18 16 TGTGCCAGCTCTCGTCGCTCCTCGGGCCTTTTGTATGAGCAGTTCTTC CASSRRSSGLLYEQFF
NA TRBJ2-5 NA TRBV27 15 TGTGCCAGCAGTTTGGGGACTGCAAACCAAGAGACCCAGTACTTC CASSLGTANQETQYF
few TRBJ1-5 TRBD1 TRBV28 15 TGTGCCAGCAGTTTGAGGGACAGCCTCAATCAGCCCCAGCATTTT CASSLRDSLNQPQHF
NA TRBJ1-5 TRBD1 TRBV6-6 12 TGTGCCAGCAGAGGACAGGGGCAGCCCCAGCATTTT CASRGQGQPQHF
NA TRBJ1-3 NA TRBV29-1 15 TGCAGCGTGCTTCCAGGGATTAGCTCTGGAAACACCATATATTTT CSVLPGISSGNTIYF
few TRBJ1-6 NA TRBV7-2 15 TGTGCCAGCAGCCCCTCCGGGGCCTATAATTCACCCCTCCACTTT CASSPSGAYNSPLHF
many TRBJ1-4 NA TRBV12-3/TRBV12-4 15 TGTGCCAGCAGTTCTGGGGAGGGCGTGGGCGAAAAACTGTTTTTT CASSSGEGVGEKLFF
few TRBJ2-4 NA TRBV6-5 16 TGTGCCAGCAGTTACTTCCTCGACGATCGAAGGAACATTCAGTACTTC CASSYFLDDRRNIQYF
few TRBJ2-7 TRBD2 TRBV7-2 14 TGTGCCAGCAGCCCTCGACTAGCGGGAGATGAGCAGTACTTC CASSPRLAGDEQYF
NA TRBJ2-5 NA TRBV7-9 15 TGTGCCAGCAGCTTAGATTCCTTCGCGGGAGAGACCCAGTACTTC CASSLDSFAGETQYF
few TRBJ2-7 NA TRBV6-2/TRBV6-3 18 TGTGCCAGCAGTCAACCTAGGGAGCGGTTCGTGGGCCGCTACGAGCAGTACTTC CASSQPRERFVGRYEQYF
many TRBJ2-7 NA TRBV7-2 15 TGTGCCAGCAGCCAGAGGGGGGGGCACTCCTACGAGCAGTACTTC CASSQRGGHSYEQYF
NA TRBJ2-1 NA TRBV7-8 16 TGTGCCAGCAGCTTAGAGGGTGGCTGGTCCTACAATGAGCAGTTCTTC CASSLEGGWSYNEQFF
few TRBJ2-7 NA TRBV7-9 13 TGTGCCAGCATCCAAGGGGGGGGGGAGGAGCAGTACTTC CASIQGGGEEQYF
NA TRBJ2-7 TRBD2 TRBV19 13 TGTGCCAGTGTGGGACTAGCGGGAGCCGAGCAGTACTTC CASVGLAGAEQYF
NA TRBJ2-1 TRBD2 TRBV11-3 16 TGTGCCAGCAGCTTTGGGACTAGCGGGACCGGTTTTAAGCAGTTCTTC CASSFGTSGTGFKQFF
NA TRBJ2-1 TRBD2 TRBV6-2/TRBV6-3 17 TGTGCCAGCAGTTACTCGCCTACTAGCGGACTATACAATGAGCAGTTCTTC CASSYSPTSGLYNEQFF
few TRBJ2-7 NA TRBV19 13 TGTGCCAGTACCCCAGGAACGGGGTTTGAGCAGTACTTC CASTPGTGFEQYF
once TRBJ2-2 NA TRBV28 16 TGTGCCAGCAGTCTCCTTGGACAGACGAACACCGGGGAGCTGTTTTTT CASSLLGQTNTGELFF
few TRBJ1-2 NA TRBV6-6 15 TGTGCCAGCTCCCTTCCTCAGGGTAGCGACTATGGCTACACCTTC CASSLPQGSDYGYTF
NA TRBJ2-5 NA TRBV4-1 15 TGCGCCAGCAGCCAGTCTGCGAGGTCCCAAGAGACCCAGTACTTC CASSQSARSQETQYF
NA TRBJ2-2 TRBD2 TRBV6-5 14 TGTGCCAGCAACTGGCGGGGGGACACCGGGGAGCTGTTTTTT CASNWRGDTGELFF
NA TRBJ1-4 NA TRBV20-1 13 TGCAGTGCTCAAAAGGGAACTAATGAAAAACTGTTTTTT CSAQKGTNEKLFF
NA TRBJ2-7 NA TRBV13 11 TGTGCCAGCAGCTTTAATCACGAGCAGTACTTC CASSFNHEQYF
NA TRBJ2-1 TRBD2 TRBV6-2/TRBV6-3 17 TGTGCCAGCAGCCCTAAGGCGCCAGGGACTAGCGTCAATGAGCAGTTCTTC CASSPKAPGTSVNEQFF
few TRBJ2-7 TRBD1 TRBV29-1 15 TGCAGCGTTGAGAACCCACAGGGGGCTGGGTACGAGCAGTACTTC CSVENPQGAGYEQYF
many TRBJ2-1 TRBD2 TRBV7-6 16 TGTGCCAGCAGCTTAAGAGGGACTAGCGGGTACAATGAGCAGTTCTTC CASSLRGTSGYNEQFF
NA TRBJ2-1 NA TRBV19 13 TGTGCCAGTAGTATCCGCTTCTACAATGAGCAGTTCTTC CASSIRFYNEQFF
few TRBJ1-1 NA TRBV11-2 13 TGTGCCAGCAGCTTTACAGGCCCCACTGAAGCTTTCTTT CASSFTGPTEAFF
NA TRBJ2-7 TRBD1 TRBV19 14 TGTGCCAGTAGTTCGACGGACAGGGGATACGAGCAGTACTTC CASSSTDRGYEQYF
many TRBJ1-4 TRBD1 TRBV7-2 14 TGTGCCAGCAGCGAGAGGGGACAGGGGGAAAAACTGTTTTTT CASSERGQGEKLFF
NA TRBJ1-2 NA TRBV3-1 12 TGTGCCAGCAGCCAAATCGATGAGGGCTACACCTTC CASSQIDEGYTF
NA TRBJ2-1 NA TRBV19 11 TGTGCCAGTAGTATATTCGATGAGCAGTTCTTC CASSIFDEQFF
NA TRBJ2-7 TRBD1 TRBV28 15 TGTGCCAGCAGACGGACAGGGGGTAGCTCCTACGAGCAGTACTTC CASRRTGGSSYEQYF
few TRBJ2-4 NA TRBV20-1 16 TGCAGTGCTAGAGTGGGGACTCCTCTCGCCAAAAACATTCAGTACTTC CSARVGTPLAKNIQYF